These 13 T cell receptor beta chains came from one sample sequenced in a study of T cell changes during pregnancy in multiple sclerosis (dated by TCRdb to the late 2010s). Preparation of the library involved the immunoSEQ multiplex PCR assay. Sourced from immuneACCESS, this table was stored by TCRdb with only in-frame sequences that have V and J called. A share of the clones is absent; for the studies checked, an unresolved V gene accounts for under half, and the remainder has no known explanation. The sample table lists under 70,000 clones, 90% to 95% of them with a count of one. The ten largest clones capture about 1.2% of the sample. The sample consisted of peripheral blood, taken after pregnancy. Receptors were obtained from a female donor in good health, enrolled as a control in a pregnancy study.

The genes are TRBV12-5 and TRBJ1-5; perhaps TRBD1 as D (5 bases). This CDR3 is built from 14 residues. Deletions cut 3 bases from V and 3 bases from J, with 9 bases between. The germline V gene has CDR1 LGHNT and CDR2 FRNRAP. CDR3 protein: CASGFGGDNQPQHF. The CDR3 bases are TGTGCTAGTGGTTTCGGGGGTGACAATCAGCCCCAGCATTTT.

The rearrangement links TRBV5-1 to TRBJ2-7; TRBD1 agrees at 9 bases. The CDR3 covers 15 residues. From germline, CDR1 is SGHRS and CDR2 YFSETQ. V dropped 0 bases and J dropped 2; count of bases not matched to a gene: 3. CDR3 loop: CASSLVGTGTYEQYF. The CDR3 region has the DNA TGCGCCAGCAGCTTGGTTGGGACAGGGACCTACGAGCAGTACTTC.

The chain is built from TRBV11-2 and TRBJ2-5; 13 nucleotides agree with TRBD2. This CDR3 is built from 17 residues. V shed 5 bases and J 9 bases; nucleotides not matched to a gene: 15. The germline V gene encodes CDR1 SGHAT and CDR2 FQNNGV. CDR3 nucleotides: TGTGCCAGCAGCCTTTCGACGACTAGCGGGGGGCGTCTGTCCCAGTACTTC. This gives the protein CASSLSTTSGGRLSQYF.

The chain uses TRBV5-1 and TRBJ2-2, with D perhaps TRBD1 (5 bases). This CDR3 has 14 residues. Germline V CDR1 and CDR2: SGHRS, YFSETQ. The V end lost 1 base, the J end lost 3 bases, and 7 bases lay between the germline ends. Written as DNA, the CDR3 is TGCGCCAGCAGCTTGCTCAGGGACACCGGGGAGCTGTTTTTT. Translating it yields CASSLLRDTGELFF.

This rearrangement joins TRBV6-5 to TRBJ2-3; TRBD1 matches at 10 bases. This CDR3 region has 16 residues. V lost 4 bases and J lost 4; bases outside the gene matches: 8. Germline CDR1 reads MNHEY; CDR2 reads SVGAGI. The CDR3 sequence: CASSSLGQGLADTQYF. In DNA, the CDR3 is TGTGCCAGCAGTTCCCTGGGACAGGGGCTCGCAGATACGCAGTATTTT.

J is TRBJ2-7 and V is TRBV7-8; 8 bases are a match to TRBD1. Looked up from germline, CDR1 is SGHVS and CDR2 is FQNEAQ. CDR3 length: 14 residues. The V segment lost 3 bases and the J segment 1 base; nucleotides outside the gene matches: 2. CDR3 region: CASSLGTGSYEQYF. For the CDR3, the DNA is TGTGCCAGCAGCTTGGGGACAGGATCCTACGAGCAGTACTTC.

The chain has TRBV7-3 and TRBJ2-1; TRBD2 matches at 8 bases. Germline trimming cut 1 base from V and 3 bases from J; bases unmatched to any gene: 2. The length of the CDR3 is 15 residues. Germline V lookup: CDR1 SGHTA, CDR2 FQGTGA. The CDR3 spells CASSLNSGGYNEQFF. DNA of the CDR3: TGTGCCAGCAGCTTAAACAGCGGGGGCTACAATGAGCAGTTCTTC.

This chain joins TRBV10-3 and TRBJ2-1, with a possible D match to TRBD2 (6 bases). Germline CDR1 and CDR2: ENHRY and SYGVKD. The CDR3 covers 19 residues. V dropped 6 bases and J dropped 0 bases, with 24 bases sitting between them. This CDR3 is CAISLGLADPEISYNEQFF. The CDR3 nucleotides are TGTGCCATCAGCCTCGGGTTAGCGGACCCCGAAATCTCCTACAATGAGCAGTTCTTC.

The V call is TRBV9, the J call TRBJ1-5; 7 positions agree with TRBD1. Losses at the gene ends were 3 bases for V and 2 bases for J; bases not matched to a gene: 2. The length of the CDR3 is 14 residues. From germline, CDR1 is SGDLS and CDR2 YYNGEE. For the CDR3, the DNA is TGTGCCAGCAGCGCCGGGACAGGCAATCAGCCCCAGCATTTT. This translates into CASSAGTGNQPQHF.

This chain connects TRBV5-1 to TRBJ2-3, with TRBD2 identical over 10 bases. This CDR3 is 14 amino acids long. CDR1 and CDR2 from the germline V gene are SGHRS and YFSETQ. Germline trimming cut 4 bases from V and 4 bases from J; bases unmatched to any gene: 3. As DNA, the CDR3 is TGCGCCAGCAGCGGTAGCGGGGGGTCAGATACGCAGTATTTT. Amino acids: CASSGSGGSDTQYF. Using reference TRBV5-1 and TRBJ2-3 for the parts outside the CDR3, the full variable domain is KAGVTQTPRYLIKTRGQQVTLSCSPISGHRSVSWYQQTPGQGLQFLFEYFSETQRNKGNFPGRFSGRQFSNSRSEMNVSTLELGDSALYLCASSGSGGSDTQYFGPGTRLTVL.

This chain connects TRBV6-5 to TRBJ1-2; perhaps TRBD1 as D (5 bases). The V gene lost 2 bases and the J gene lost 6 bases, with 10 bases spanning the gap. The CDR3 length is 13 residues. Per germline, CDR1 MNHEY and CDR2 SVGAGI. The CDR3 DNA sequence: TGTGCCAGCAGTTACCAGGGAAGAGATGGCTACACCTTC. It codes for CASSYQGRDGYTF.

As to this clone: This sample also contains other DNA sequences that code for the same CDR3. The CDR3, as DNA: TGTGCCAGCAGCTTGGCCGTGAACACTGAAGCTTTCTTT. The encoded protein is CASSLAVNTEAFF. This rearrangement joins TRBV5-4 to TRBJ1-1; D gene ambiguous. Germline V lookup: CDR1 SGHNT, CDR2 YYREEE (reference sequence). There are 13 residues in the CDR3. Trimming shortened V by 0 bases and J by 0 bases, and 3 bases separated the two germline ends.

The chain recombines TRBV10-3 with TRBJ1-3; unclear D gene. V lost 4 bases to trimming and J lost 0 bases, with 7 bases between them. Germline CDR1 ENHRY, CDR2 SYGVKD. The CDR3 has 14 residues. The CDR3 DNA follows: TGTGCCATCAGTGTGGGAGGCTCTGGAAACACCATATATTTT. The encoded protein is CAISVGGSGNTIYF.